A single sample is the source of the 22 T cell receptor beta chains below, sequenced in a study of shared clonotypes between healthy human individuals. Produced via immunoSEQ multiplex PCR; TCRdb's table is partial and in-frame only. The sample records a few million clones, around 95% being singletons. Sequencing was done on a sample of naive CD4+ T cells sorted from blood. As to subset: CD45RA+ positively selected. The receptor set was obtained from a man between 18 and 35 years old in good health.

CDR3 sequence reads: CASRTRTRPSNTGELFF. The CDR3 DNA is TGTGCAAGTCGCACTCGGACAAGACCCTCGAACACCGGGGAGCTGTTTTTT. The rearrangement uses TRBV12-2 and TRBJ2-2; no check of the table's D call, TRBD1, against the DNA was made. TRBV12-2 is assigned pseudogene status. The CDR3 sequence is 17 residues long.

The rearrangement links TRBV6-5 to TRBJ1-5; D unresolved. V was cut by 6 bases and J by 0 bases, with 12 bases left in between. Germline lookup yields CDR1 MNHEY and CDR2 SVGAGI. The CDR3 length is 15 residues. CDR3 in amino acids: CASRSRLNSNQPQHF. Written as DNA, the CDR3 is TGTGCCAGCAGGTCTCGCCTAAATAGCAATCAGCCCCAGCATTTT.

V is TRBV5-1 and J is TRBJ2-5, with D perhaps matching TRBD1 (5 bases). Trimming took off 1 base at V and 5 bases at J, with 12 bases between the two ends. Germline V CDR1 and CDR2: SGHRS, YFSETQ. The CDR3 is 14 amino acids. DNA of the CDR3: TGCGCCAGCAGCTTGTGGGCAGGGAAGGAGACCCAGTACTTC. This translates into CASSLWAGKETQYF. Full variable domain (outside the CDR3, taken from reference TRBV5-1 and TRBJ2-5): KAGVTQTPRYLIKTRGQQVTLSCSPISGHRSVSWYQQTPGQGLQFLFEYFSETQRNKGNFPGRFSGRQFSNSRSEMNVSTLELGDSALYLCASSLWAGKETQYFGPGTRLLVL.

V usage is TRBV29-1 and J usage is TRBJ1-2, with 12 bases lining up with TRBD1. After removal of 3 bases from V and 2 bases from J, the junction contained 10 bases not matched to a gene. Germline loops: CDR1 SQVTM, CDR2 ANQGSEA. CDR3 length: 17 residues. The CDR3 sequence: CSVDKGQGARMNYGYTF. CDR3 DNA sequence: TGCAGCGTTGATAAGGGACAGGGGGCGCGGATGAACTATGGCTACACCTTC. The full variable domain, rest sourced from reference TRBV29-1 and TRBJ1-2, is SAVISQKPSRDICQRGTSLTIQCQVDSQVTMMFWYRQQPGQSLTLIATANQGSEATYESGFVIDKFPISRPNLTFSTLTVSNMSPEDSSIYLCSVDKGQGARMNYGYTFGSGTRLTVV.

V and J are TRBV6-5 and TRBJ2-7; 11 bases are a match to TRBD2. CDR1 MNHEY and CDR2 SVGAGI come from the germline V gene. The CDR3 sequence is 15 residues long. V lost 5 bases and J lost 2; bases outside the gene matches: 5. The CDR3 loop reads CASSTTSGTPYEQYF. The CDR3 DNA follows: TGTGCCAGCAGTACGACTAGCGGGACTCCCTACGAGCAGTACTTC.

Only one count was recorded for this clone. This sequence joins TRBV25-1 and TRBJ2-7, with D tentatively TRBD2 (5 bases). Germline V gene sequence: CDR1 MGHDK, CDR2 SYGVNS. The CDR3 has 13 amino acids. Deletions cut 2 bases from V and 3 bases from J, with 8 bases between. The CDR3 region has the DNA TGTGCCAGCAGTGAACTAGCTGGCTACGAGCAGTACTTC. This sequence encodes CASSELAGYEQYF.

The chain links TRBV9 to TRBJ1-3; 8 bases agree with TRBD1. Germline-derived CDR1 and CDR2 are SGDLS and YYNGEE. The ends lost 0 bases at V and 0 bases at J; junction bases unmatched: 5. This CDR3 spans 17 amino acids. The CDR3 region is CASSVGPTGGSGNTIYF. In nucleotides, the CDR3 is TGTGCCAGCAGCGTAGGCCCCACAGGGGGCTCTGGAAACACCATATATTTT.

The rearrangement uses TRBV7-3 and TRBJ2-3, with D tentatively TRBD2 (5 bases). The CDR3 is made up of 15 amino acids. In germline, CDR1 is SGHTA, CDR2 FQGTGA. With 2 bases removed from V and 3 bases from J, the gap between germline ends came to 12 bases. The CDR3 DNA is TGTGCCAGCAGCTTATCCGGGGTGGGAACAGATACGCAGTATTTT. Amino acid sequence: CASSLSGVGTDTQYF.

This clone was seen a few times. The chain uses TRBV19 and TRBJ1-2, with 7 bases aligning to TRBD1. Looked up from germline, CDR1 is LNHDA and CDR2 is SQIVND (reference sequence). V lost 5 bases and J lost 4; bases outside the gene matches: 4. The CDR3 length is 13 residues. The CDR3, as DNA: TGTGCCAGTAGTGTACAGGGGAGCTATGGCTACACCTTC. This translates into CASSVQGSYGYTF.

The chain employs TRBV28 and TRBJ1-2; D is unclear. Between the trimmed V and J ends, which lost 5 bases and 0 bases, there was a span of 10 bases. This CDR3 is built from 14 residues. Germline values: CDR1 MDHEN, CDR2 SYDVKM. The CDR3 region has the DNA TGTGCCAGCAGTCTCAGAGAAACTAACTATGGCTACACCTTC. Encoded protein: CASSLRETNYGYTF.

J is TRBJ2-3 and V is TRBV7-3; 12 bases agree with TRBD2. CDR3 length: 16 amino acids. After removal of 5 bases from V and 1 base from J, the junction contained 4 bases not matched to a gene. Germline lookup yields CDR1 SGHTA and CDR2 FQGTGA. The CDR3 DNA reads TGTGCCAGCAGCCCTTCTAGCGGGGGGGGCACAGATACGCAGTATTTT. Protein: CASSPSSGGGTDTQYF. Filled out from reference TRBV7-3 and TRBJ2-3, the complete variable domain reads GAGVSQTPSNKVTEKGKYVELRCDPISGHTALYWYRQSLGQGPEFLIYFQGTGAADDSGLPNDRFFAVRPEGSVSTLKIQRTERGDSAVYLCASSPSSGGGTDTQYFGPGTRLTVL.

A word on this clone: This sample also contains other DNA sequences that code for the same CDR3. The chain combines TRBV5-4 with TRBJ1-6; a weak D match, TRBD1 (5 bases). CDR1 and CDR2 from the germline V gene are SGHNT and YYREEE (reference sequence). Trimming took off 0 bases at V and 5 bases at J, with 9 bases between the two ends. CDR3 length: 15 residues. The CDR3 here is CASSLGGSDNSPLHF. CDR3 coding DNA: TGTGCCAGCAGCTTGGGGGGGAGTGATAATTCACCCCTCCACTTT.

The CDR3 loop is CASSADTGRNSPLHF. Written as DNA, the CDR3 is TGTGCCAGCAGCGCCGATACAGGGAGGAATTCACCCCTCCACTTT. The chain carries TRBV2 and TRBJ1-6, with D possibly being TRBD1 (6 bases). V lost 6 bases, J lost 7 bases, and 16 bases lay in between. The CDR3 covers 15 residues. Germline CDR1 reads SNHLY; CDR2 reads FYNNEI. Full variable domain (remainder filled in from reference TRBV2 and TRBJ1-6): EPEVTQTPSHQVTQMGQEVILRCVPISNHLYFYWYRQILGQKVEFLVSFYNNEISEKSEIFDDQFSVERPDGSNFTLKIRSTKLEDSAMYFCASSADTGRNSPLHFGNGTRLTVT.

The genes are TRBV11-1 and TRBJ1-4, with a tentative D call TRBD1 (5 bases). Germline V gene data show CDR1 as SGHAT and CDR2 as FQDESV (reference sequence). The germline V and J ends were trimmed by 4 bases and 7 bases, with 19 bases remaining between them. The CDR3 length is 16 residues. The CDR3 loop reads CASSSGFAREGEKLFF. The CDR3 DNA reads as TGTGCCAGCAGCTCCGGTTTCGCCAGGGAAGGTGAAAAACTGTTTTTT.

The chain is built from TRBV30 and TRBJ2-7, with D unresolved. Germline V CDR1 and CDR2: GTSNPN, SVGIG (reference sequence). The CDR3 has 14 residues. V was cut by 0 bases and J by 3 bases, with 12 bases left in between. The CDR3 spells CAWSVRGFNYEQYF. The CDR3 nucleotides read TGTGCCTGGAGTGTACGTGGCTTTAACTACGAGCAGTACTTC.

The genes are TRBV7-9 and TRBJ1-5; 11 nucleotides match TRBD1. Germline CDR1 and CDR2: SEHNR and FQNEAQ (reference sequence). The V gene end was trimmed by 0 bases and the J gene end by 5 bases; junction bases not matched to a gene: 9. This CDR3 has 18 residues. This CDR3 is CASSLARIGQGAHQPQHF. The CDR3 DNA sequence: TGTGCCAGCAGCTTAGCACGAATAGGACAGGGGGCGCATCAGCCCCAGCATTTT.

The J gene is TRBJ1-6, the V gene TRBV2; D gene ambiguous. Trimming left V 8 bases short and J 7 bases short, with 15 bases between. Germline V CDR1 and CDR2: SNHLY, FYNNEI. This CDR3 is built from 14 residues. In DNA form, the CDR3 reads TGTGCCAGCGGGCCGCGAGTAGTAAATTCACCCCTCCACTTT. It codes for CASGPRVVNSPLHF.

V is TRBV10-3 and J is TRBJ1-4; D perhaps matches TRBD1 (5 bases). Germline CDR1 and CDR2: ENHRY and SYGVKD. The CDR3 runs to 13 residues. The V gene lost 10 bases and the J gene lost 3 bases, with 12 bases spanning the gap. CDR3 residues: CATRDGSNEKLFF. DNA of the CDR3: TGTGCCACAAGGGACGGCTCTAATGAAAAACTGTTTTTT.

The rearrangement links TRBV28 to TRBJ2-5; TRBD2 matches at 10 bases. Germline CDR1 reads MDHEN; CDR2 reads SYDVKM. The CDR3 covers 16 residues. The V and J ends lost 1 base and 1 base, in that order; junction bases with no gene match: 3. For the CDR3, the DNA is TGTGCCAGCAGTTTATATCTAGCGGGGGCCCAAGAGACCCAGTACTTC. Amino acids: CASSLYLAGAQETQYF.

The rearrangement joins TRBV15 to TRBJ1-6, with no clear D. CDR3 length: 12 residues. The V gene's germline CDR1 is LNHNV and CDR2 YYDKDF (reference sequence). Trimming removed 2 bases at V and 7 bases at J, with 3 bases between. The CDR3: CATSRPNSPLHF. In DNA, the CDR3 is TGTGCCACCAGCAGACCGAATTCACCCCTCCACTTT.

V and J are TRBV28 and TRBJ2-5; 8 bases match TRBD2. V lost 7 bases to trimming and J lost 5 bases; unmatched junction nucleotides: 12. Germline V gene lookup returns CDR1 MDHEN and CDR2 SYDVKM. The CDR3 totals 15 residues. CDR3 loop: CASTIGGLGDETQYF. The CDR3 DNA sequence: TGTGCCAGCACAATCGGGGGACTAGGGGATGAGACCCAGTACTTC.

The chain is built from TRBV7-2 and TRBJ2-5; 7 bases are shared with TRBD2. V gave up 5 bases and J gave up 5 bases; unmatched junction bases: 11. CDR1 is SGHTA and CDR2 is FQGNSA in the germline V gene. The CDR3 is 15 residues long. The chain's CDR3 is CASSPTSGGGETQYF. CDR3 DNA: TGTGCCAGCAGCCCGACGTCGGGGGGTGGTGAGACCCAGTACTTC.